This T cell receptor beta chain stems from a study of shared clonotypes between healthy human individuals. The protocol was immunoSEQ multiplex PCR, while the TCRdb copy is restricted to in-frame clones and leaves out a portion. The table shows 2 million to 2.5 million clones, with around 95% occurring only once. The V and J ends lost 5 bases and 5 bases respectively, with 18 bases between them. CDR3 size: 15 residues. CDR1 is SGHTA, CDR2 FQGNSA, per germline. The chain carries TRBV7-2 and TRBJ2-5; D gene ambiguous. This receptor was identified in a man between 18 and 29 years old in good health. Sequenced material: naive CD4+ T cells sorted from blood. Subset in this sample: CD45RA+ positively selected. The CDR3 coding sequence is TGTGCCAGCAGCCAGACCGGTAGGGTTGGGGAGACCCAGTACTTC. It specifies CASSQTGRVGETQYF.